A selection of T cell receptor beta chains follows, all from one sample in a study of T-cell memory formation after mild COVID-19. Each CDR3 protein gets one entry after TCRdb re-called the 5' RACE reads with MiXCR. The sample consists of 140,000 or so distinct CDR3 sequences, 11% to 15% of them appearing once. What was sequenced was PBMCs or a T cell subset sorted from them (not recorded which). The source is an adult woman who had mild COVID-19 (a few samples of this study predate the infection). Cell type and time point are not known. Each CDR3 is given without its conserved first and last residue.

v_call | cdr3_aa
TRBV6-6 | ASRHGQGGVQPQH
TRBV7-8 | ASSPWDSSTYNEQF
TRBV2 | ASRELTGWNTEAF
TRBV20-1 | SAREPRGRQY
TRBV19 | ASSILAGEGSEQY
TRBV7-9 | ASSFVVAGDNEQF
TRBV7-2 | ASSYGLAGPYNEQF
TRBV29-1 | SVEQGRGDNEKLF
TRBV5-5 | ASSSGTREAF
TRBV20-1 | SASEGRTYEQY
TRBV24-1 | ATSDLAEDTQY
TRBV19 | ASSSASNQPQH
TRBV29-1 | SVEVPGTSTYEQY
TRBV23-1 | ASSQSCSSTHKETQY
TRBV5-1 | ASSHVGGGLAVLGTGELF
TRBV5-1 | ASSLEAGDYGYT
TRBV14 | ASSPRPGQGSEQY
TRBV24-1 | ATSDLPHRHYNEQF
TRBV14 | ASSQGSGWELF
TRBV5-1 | ATGQGPYEQY
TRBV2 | AIKREPSGILGYT
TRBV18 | ASSPPGLGTDTQY
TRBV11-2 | ASSVGAGHYEQY
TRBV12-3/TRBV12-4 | ASSLGQVTSYNEQF
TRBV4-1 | ASRHPGGPRSTEAF
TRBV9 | ASSVASGGGNEQF
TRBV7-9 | ASSFGQGIQETQY
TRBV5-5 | ASSLAGGHNEQF
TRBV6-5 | ASSSRQDLWYEQY
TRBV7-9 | ASSPTDSGNTIY
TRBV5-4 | ASSLEVGGAETQY
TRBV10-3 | AISGGGSYNEQF
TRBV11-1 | ASSLGQRTEAF
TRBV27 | ASGISGNIQY
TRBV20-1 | SATQGASSYNEQF